What follows are 18 T cell receptor beta chains derived from one specimen sequenced in a study of human T cells and chemical hapten exposure. From the RACE reads, TCRdb called clonotypes with MiXCR, one entry per CDR3 protein. This sample has approximately 86,000 distinct CDR3 sequences; 11% occur once, and the top ten carry about 1%. The time point was: patch test 3, about 24 weeks after DPC sensitization. Treatment of the sample: therapeutic diphenylcyclopropenone sensitization with weekly scalp DPC. Specimen: whole blood, collected in connection with sensitization to the hapten diphenylcyclopropenone (DPC). The origin of the receptors is a woman in her thirties with alopecia areata. Some clones in this sample may be carry-over from other donors' samples.

At least ten counts were recorded for this clonotype. The V and J genes are TRBV18 and TRBJ1-6; weak D call: TRBD1 (5 bases). Between the trimmed V and J ends, which lost 8 bases and 7 bases, there was a span of 12 bases. Germline loops: CDR1 KGHSH, CDR2 LQKENI. The CDR3 contains 13 residues. CDR3: CASAGYDNSPLHF. The CDR3 coding sequence is TGTGCCAGCGCAGGGTACGACAATTCACCCCTCCACTTT. The entire variable domain, with the rest obtained from reference TRBV18 and TRBJ1-6, is as follows: NAGVMQNPRHLVRRRGQEARLRCSPMKGHSHVYWYRQLPEEGLKFMVYLQKENIIDESGMPKERFSAEFPKEGPSILRIQQVVRGDSAAYFCASAGYDNSPLHFGNGTRLTVT.

This clonotype was recorded a few times. The genes are TRBV27 and TRBJ1-1, with a tentative D call TRBD1 (5 bases). V was cut by 5 bases and J by 1 base, with 23 bases left in between. Germline V gene lookup returns CDR1 MNHEY and CDR2 SMNVEV (reference sequence). This CDR3 spans 18 amino acids. The CDR3, as DNA: TGTGCCAGCAGTCCAATCAACTCTAACAGGCGCAAGAACACTGAAGCTTTCTTT. It yields the protein CASSPINSNRRKNTEAFF.

This rearrangement joins TRBV5-5 to TRBJ2-3, with D possibly being TRBD2 (5 bases). The germline gives CDR1 SGHKS, CDR2 YYEKEE (reference sequence). V dropped 4 bases and J dropped 8 bases, with 17 bases sitting between them. The CDR3 has 14 residues. The CDR3 loop reads CASSPAGISVTQYF. The CDR3 nucleotides read TGTGCCAGCAGCCCGGCGGGCATTTCTGTTACGCAGTATTTT.

The chain recombines TRBV9 with TRBJ2-2; 9 nucleotides agree with TRBD2. This CDR3 region has 18 residues. J was trimmed by 0 bases and V by 3 bases; bases with no gene match: 9. Germline V gene lookup returns CDR1 SGDLS and CDR2 YYNGEE. CDR3 bases: TGTGCCAGCAGCGGCCCCAAGACTAGCGGCGCGAACACCGGGGAGCTGTTTTTT. This sequence encodes CASSGPKTSGANTGELFF.

The V gene is TRBV7-2, the J gene TRBJ1-5; 9 bases align to TRBD1. The V gene's germline CDR1 is SGHTA and CDR2 FQGNSA. The CDR3 runs to 15 residues. Trimming cost V 2 bases and J 2 bases; bases outside gene matches: 1. CDR3 sequence: CASSLRTGGNQPQHF. CDR3 sequence (DNA): TGTGCCAGCAGCTTAAGGACAGGGGGCAATCAGCCCCAGCATTTT.

This clonotype was picked up many times. The rearrangement joins TRBV6-1 to TRBJ1-6; TRBD1 agrees at 8 bases. V gave up 3 bases and J gave up 9 bases; unmatched junction bases: 4. The CDR3 loop spans 14 amino acids. Germline CDR1 and CDR2: MNHNS and SASEGT. For the CDR3, the DNA is TGTGCCAGCAGTGAGACAGGGGAACTTTCACCCCTCCACTTT. Its translation is CASSETGELSPLHF.

This clonotype came up many times. The CDR3 sequence: CASSAQSGQGAGEQFF. In nucleotides, the CDR3 is TGTGCCAGCAGTGCCCAATCGGGACAGGGGGCGGGTGAGCAGTTCTTC. The J gene is TRBJ2-1, the V gene TRBV6-1; 12 nucleotides align to TRBD1. V was clipped by 4 bases and J by 9 bases; unmatched bases: 10. Per the germline V gene, CDR1 is MNHNS and CDR2 is SASEGT. CDR3 length: 16 amino acids.

This clonotype was seen repeatedly, ten times or more. The V gene is TRBV3-1, the J gene TRBJ2-3; 9 bases match TRBD2. Germline values: CDR1 LGHDT, CDR2 YNNKEL (reference sequence). Losses at the gene ends were 0 bases for V and 2 bases for J; bases not matched to a gene: 6. The length of the CDR3 is 17 residues. The CDR3 DNA reads TGTGCCAGCAGCCAAGATCACGCGGGAGGGTTCACAGATACGCAGTATTTT. Its protein is CASSQDHAGGFTDTQYF.

A single count supports this clonotype. The chain employs TRBV29-1 and TRBJ2-5; D unclear. V was clipped by 4 bases and J by 1 base, with 10 bases between them. CDR3 length equals 13 residues. Germline V CDR1 and CDR2: SQVTM, ANQGSEA. The CDR3 nucleotides read TGCAGCGTTGCAGCTGGGGTCCAAGAGACCCAGTACTTC. Encoded protein: CSVAAGVQETQYF.

Points on this clonotype: This may stem from a read error, because a much larger clone lies one nucleotide away. This chain links TRBV7-2 with TRBJ1-2; perhaps TRBD1 as D (5 bases). Trimming took 4 bases from V and 6 from J, leaving 18 bases between them. The CDR3 runs 15 residues. CDR1 is SGHTA and CDR2 is FQGNSA in the germline V gene. As DNA, the CDR3 is TGTGCCAGCAGCTCCGGGACGCTCTTCATCAATGGCTACACCTTC. Translated, it gives CASSSGTLFINGYTF.

This clonotype showed up just a few times. The chain links TRBV6-6 to TRBJ1-2; D is ambiguous. The CDR3 is 14 amino acids. Germline V gene lookup returns CDR1 MNHNY and CDR2 SVGAGI (reference sequence). Trimming removed 7 bases from V and 5 bases from J, with 17 bases in between. CDR3 residues: CASKDGVTRYGYTF. CDR3 DNA sequence: TGTGCCAGCAAGGACGGAGTCACTCGTTATGGCTACACCTTC.

The rearrangement joins TRBV29-1 to TRBJ1-2; TRBD1 matches 8 bases. The junction had 3 bases not matched to a gene; V was cut back by 5 bases and J by 4 bases. The CDR3 extends over 12 amino acids. Germline-derived CDR1 and CDR2 are SQVTM and ANQGSEA. The chain's CDR3 is CSVLTGAYGYTF. CDR3 DNA sequence: TGCAGCGTTTTGACAGGGGCCTATGGCTACACCTTC.

This clonotype was observed a few times. V usage is TRBV20-1 and J usage is TRBJ2-5, with 8 bases lining up with TRBD2. The junction had 13 bases not matched to a gene; V was cut back by 5 bases and J by 5 bases. The germline V gene has CDR1 DFQATT and CDR2 SNEGSKA (reference sequence). This CDR3 region has 15 residues. The CDR3 region is CSAAPGLGMGETQYF. The CDR3 DNA reads TGCAGTGCTGCTCCGGGACTAGGAATGGGGGAGACCCAGTACTTC.

Worth noting for this clonotype: A clone one base away is much larger, so this may be a read error. The chain links TRBV6-5 to TRBJ2-3; 13 positions agree with TRBD2. Per the germline V gene, CDR1 is MNHEY and CDR2 is SVGAGI. The CDR3 spans 15 residues. This CDR3 reads CTSSYGLAGVDTQYF. DNA of the CDR3: TGTACCAGCAGTTACGGACTAGCGGGAGTGGATACGCAGTATTTT.

The rearrangement uses TRBV18 and TRBJ1-1, with D perhaps matching TRBD1 (6 bases). The CDR3 extends over 14 amino acids. Germline V lookup: CDR1 KGHSH, CDR2 LQKENI. V was trimmed by 3 bases and J by 1 base, leaving 9 bases between them. The CDR3 is CASSPWGQNTEAFF. For the CDR3, the DNA is TGTGCCAGCTCACCTTGGGGGCAGAACACTGAAGCTTTCTTT. Looking up the rest from reference TRBV18 and TRBJ1-1 gives the full variable domain: NAGVMQNPRHLVRRRGQEARLRCSPMKGHSHVYWYRQLPEEGLKFMVYLQKENIIDESGMPKERFSAEFPKEGPSILRIQQVVRGDSAAYFCASSPWGQNTEAFFGQGTRLTVV.

Ten or more counts support this clonotype. Mismatch with germline at one junction end may stem from a read error. The chain has TRBV20-1 and TRBJ2-1, with 8 nucleotides matching TRBD1. CDR1 is DFQATT, CDR2 SNEGSKA, per germline (reference sequence). The CDR3 spans 14 residues. As DNA, the CDR3 is TGCAGTGCGAGAGCGGACAGGGAGTACAATGAGCAGTTCTTC. Residues: CSARADREYNEQFF.

Ten or more counts support this clonotype. The genes are TRBV12-3 or TRBV12-4 and TRBJ2-5; 10 positions agree with TRBD2. The J segment lost 5 bases and the V segment lost 1 base, leaving 10 bases of the junction unmatched. CDR3 length: 17 amino acids. CDR3 sequence (DNA): TGTGCCAGCAGTTTAGGTATTAGCGGGGGGTCTGGTGAGACCCAGTACTTC. Translation gives CASSLGISGGSGETQYF.

This clonotype was counted at least ten times. V usage is TRBV5-1 and J usage is TRBJ2-5; TRBD2 agrees at 9 bases. Germline V gene data show CDR1 as SGHRS and CDR2 as YFSETQ. The J segment lost 3 bases and the V segment lost 6 bases, leaving 12 bases of the junction unmatched. The CDR3 extends over 16 amino acids. The chain's CDR3 is CASTDRSGSRKETQYF. The CDR3 region has the DNA TGCGCCAGCACCGATCGTAGCGGGAGCAGGAAAGAGACCCAGTACTTC. Looking up the rest from reference TRBV5-1 and TRBJ2-5 gives the full variable domain: KAGVTQTPRYLIKTRGQQVTLSCSPISGHRSVSWYQQTPGQGLQFLFEYFSETQRNKGNFPGRFSGRQFSNSRSEMNVSTLELGDSALYLCASTDRSGSRKETQYFGPGTRLLVL.